These 12 T cell receptor beta chains share one sample of origin, sequenced in a study of chronic HIV infection and antiretroviral therapy. MiXCR was run by TCRdb on the 5' RACE reads, yielding one entry per CDR3 protein. The sample gives about 38,000 distinct CDR3 sequences, 7% to 10% of which show up once; about 3% is in the top ten. The sample comprised peripheral blood. All receptors come from an adult who had HIV and had not received antiretroviral therapy, or was an uninfected healthy control (not recorded which).

This clonotype has only a few counts. One end of the junction fails to match germline, which may point to a read error. The V and J genes are TRBV29-1 and TRBJ1-1; D ambiguous. Germline CDR1 SQVTM, CDR2 ANQGSEA. This CDR3 is 13 amino acids long. For the CDR3, the DNA is TGCAGCGTTCTGCAACACCAGAACACTGAAACTTTCTTT. Protein sequence: CSVLQHQNTETFF.

This clonotype was seen a few times. The gene calls are TRBV10-3 and TRBJ1-1, with 7 positions matching TRBD1. Trimming took 6 bases from V and 7 from J; bases not matched to a gene: 8. The CDR3 has 13 amino acids. Germline lookup yields CDR1 ENHRY and CDR2 SYGVKD. Here the CDR3 reads CAIRDRRRSEAFF. CDR3 DNA sequence: TGTGCCATCAGGGACAGGCGAAGAAGTGAAGCTTTCTTT.

Note on this clonotype: Given a much more abundant clone one base away, this may be a read error. V gene TRBV2 combines with J gene TRBJ2-1; 12 bases are a match to TRBD2. Germline V gives CDR1 SNHLY, CDR2 FYNNEI. There are 14 residues in the CDR3. The V segment lost 4 bases and the J segment 6 bases; nucleotides outside the gene matches: 1. In DNA, the CDR3 is TGTGCCAGCAGTGGGACTAGCGGGACCAATGAGCAGTTCTTC. Translated: CASSGTSGTNEQFF.

This clonotype has at least ten counts. V usage is TRBV19 and J usage is TRBJ1-2; perhaps TRBD1 as D (6 bases). CDR3 length: 12 amino acids. Germline V gene data show CDR1 as LNHDA and CDR2 as SQIVND (reference sequence). V lost 4 bases to trimming and J lost 8 bases, with 11 bases between them. The CDR3 DNA reads as TGTGCCAGTAGTAACAGGGTACGCGGCTACACCTTC. This encodes CASSNRVRGYTF.

This clonotype occurred many times. V is TRBV10-3 and J is TRBJ2-1, with 11 bases that match TRBD2. Looked up from germline, CDR1 is ENHRY and CDR2 is SYGVKD. Trimming removed 6 bases from V and 0 bases from J; junction bases left unmatched: 10. The CDR3 loop spans 18 amino acids. In DNA form, the CDR3 reads TGTGCCATCAGCGGACCTTTAGCGGGAGGGCCCTCCTACAATGAGCAGTTCTTC. Protein: CAISGPLAGGPSYNEQFF.

For this clonotype: A read error may explain this, as a much larger clone is one base away. The chain is built from TRBV28 and TRBJ1-6; D remains unclear. CDR1 and CDR2 from the germline V gene are MDHEN and SYDVKM. The CDR3 consists of 12 residues. CDR3 residues: CASRGSNSPLNF. The CDR3 DNA sequence: TGTGCCAGCAGGGGGTCAAATTCACCCCTCAACTTT.

With respect to this clonotype: Since a much larger clone is just one base distant, this may be a read error. The chain has TRBV6-2 or TRBV6-3 and TRBJ2-7; 11 nucleotides match TRBD2. The V and J ends lost 6 bases and 3 bases, in that order; junction bases with no gene match: 10. The CDR3 consists of 16 residues. CDR1 and CDR2 from the germline V gene are MNHEY and SVGEGT. CDR3 region: CASSRLRLAGNYEQYF. DNA of the CDR3: TGTGCCAGCAGCCGCCTAAGACTAGCGGGAAACTACGAGCAGTACTTC.

The chain links TRBV5-1 to TRBJ1-1, with D possibly TRBD1 on 6 matching bases. The CDR3 length is 14 residues. CDR1 and CDR2 from the germline V gene are SGHRS and YFSETQ. The germline V and J ends were trimmed by 7 bases and 5 bases, with 18 bases remaining between them. Here the CDR3 reads CASHGGGQGTEAFF. The CDR3 region has the DNA TGCGCCAGCCACGGGGGGGGGCAAGGTACTGAAGCTTTCTTT.

This clonotype was detected only a few times. This rearrangement joins TRBV6-1 to TRBJ2-7; D remains unclear. Trimming cost V 5 bases and J 2 bases, with 10 bases left between them. Per germline, CDR1 MNHNS and CDR2 SASEGT. The CDR3 has 13 residues. The CDR3 protein is CASSLQPTYEQYF. The CDR3 region has the DNA TGTGCCAGCAGTCTACAGCCCACCTACGAGCAGTACTTC.

This clonotype was counted a few times. This chain connects TRBV24-1 to TRBJ1-2; possibly TRBD1 for D (6 bases). Germline-derived CDR1 and CDR2 are KGHDR and SFDVKD. The CDR3 spans 13 residues. V lost 6 bases and J lost 2, with 9 bases in between. The CDR3 region is CATSRDTNYGYTF. The CDR3 DNA sequence: TGTGCCACCAGTAGGGACACAAACTATGGCTACACCTTC.

The chain joins TRBV28 to TRBJ2-3; 8 positions match TRBD2. The germline V gene has CDR1 MDHEN and CDR2 SYDVKM. The CDR3 is 14 residues long. V shed 6 bases, J shed 5 bases, and the junction held 7 bases outside the gene matches. CDR3 nucleotides: TGTGCCAGCAGACCCGGGACTAGTTTAGATACGCAGTATTTT. Translated, it gives CASRPGTSLDTQYF. Full variable domain (remainder filled in from reference TRBV28 and TRBJ2-3): DVKVTQSSRYLVKRTGEKVFLECVQDMDHENMFWYRQDPGLGLRLIYFSYDVKMKEKGDIPEGYSVSREKKERFSLILESASTNQTSMYLCASRPGTSLDTQYFGPGTRLTVL.

This clonotype has only a few counts. The gene calls are TRBV5-5 and TRBJ1-2, with 8 bases identical to TRBD1. The V gene end was trimmed by 4 bases and the J gene end by 4 bases; junction bases not matched to a gene: 6. CDR3 size: 14 residues. Germline CDR1 and CDR2: SGHKS and YYEKEE (reference sequence). The CDR3 loop reads CASSLGQDTYGYTF. CDR3 nucleotide sequence: TGTGCCAGCAGCCTGGGACAGGACACCTATGGCTACACCTTC.